A selection of T cell receptor beta chains follows, all from one sample in a study of blood T cell repertoires in COVID-19. The table came from immunoSEQ multiplex PCR; TCRdb's copy has only in-frame clones and leaves some out. The repertoire holds 150,000 or so clones, around four fifths seen once, with about an eighth in the top ten. Material for sequencing was peripheral blood. These receptors came from a man in his 70s who had recovered from COVID-19. CDR3s include the opening cysteine and the closing phenylalanine or tryptophan. D genes are given only for firm matches. Size values are once, few and many counts, or a class for expanded clones, and some rows have none.

d_call j_call clone_size v_call cdr3_aa cdr3_nt
- TRBJ2-2 few TRBV6-1 CASSGLGGASSRELFF TGTGCCAGCAGTGGTCTCGGAGGGGCCTCCAGTAGGGAGCTGTTTTTT
- TRBJ2-7 - TRBV28 CASSLPTAPNEQYF TGTGCCAGCAGTTTACCGACAGCCCCTAATGAGCAGTACTTC
TRBD1 TRBJ1-1 - TRBV28 CASRGDRSTEAFF TGTGCCAGCAGGGGGGACAGGTCCACTGAAGCTTTCTTT
TRBD1 TRBJ1-4 - TRBV18 CASSLRQGFNEKLFF TGTGCCAGCTCACTCCGACAGGGCTTTAATGAAAAACTGTTTTTT
- TRBJ1-5 few TRBV6-5 CASRGVDQPQHF TGTGCCAGCAGAGGGGTGGATCAGCCCCAGCATTTT
TRBD1 TRBJ2-7 - TRBV6-6 CASSPDRGSIYSYEQYF TGTGCCAGCAGTCCGGACAGGGGTAGCATTTATTCCTACGAGCAGTACTTC
- TRBJ2-5 - TRBV6-5 CATARGREETQYF TGTGCCACCGCGAGGGGGAGGGAAGAGACCCAGTACTTC
TRBD1 TRBJ1-2 once TRBV3-1/TRBV3-2 CASSQTGQGAYNGYTF TGTGCCAGCAGCCAAACTGGACAGGGGGCTTATAATGGCTACACCTTC
- TRBJ2-7 - TRBV7-3 CASRGNREPYEQYF TGTGCCAGCAGGGGGAACAGGGAGCCCTACGAGCAGTACTTC
TRBD1 TRBJ1-5 once TRBV7-2 CASSSDRNQPQHF TGTGCCAGCAGCTCGGACAGGAATCAGCCCCAGCATTTT
TRBD1 TRBJ1-3 - TRBV19 CASSRPGGSGNTIYF TGTGCCAGTAGCAGGCCAGGGGGCTCTGGAAACACCATATATTTT
TRBD1 TRBJ2-3 - TRBV18 CASSPPDRVGDTQYF TGTGCCAGCTCACCACCGGACAGGGTGGGAGATACGCAGTATTTT
TRBD1 TRBJ2-1 few TRBV7-9 CASSPRQGRSYNEQFF TGTGCCAGCAGCCCTCGACAGGGCCGGTCCTACAATGAGCAGTTCTTC
- TRBJ1-2 - TRBV7-6 CASSLGGSNYGYTF TGTGCCAGCAGCTTGGGGGGTTCTAACTATGGCTACACCTTC
- TRBJ1-2 - TRBV4-1 CASSQDPGPPRMDGYTF TGCGCCAGCAGCCAAGACCCTGGGCCCCCACGTATGGATGGCTACACCTTC
TRBD2 TRBJ2-3 - TRBV28 CASSSLSGLGTDTQYF TGTGCCAGCAGTTCCCTCTCGGGACTAGGCACAGATACGCAGTATTTT
TRBD1 TRBJ2-7 once TRBV7-2 CASSFGGAGGAFEQYF TGTGCCAGCAGCTTCGGCGGGGCAGGGGGCGCGTTCGAGCAGTACTTC
- TRBJ1-4 - TRBV5-4 CASSLGQVNEKLFF TGTGCCAGCAGCTTGGGTCAGGTTAATGAAAAACTGTTTTTT
TRBD1 TRBJ1-5 - TRBV28 CASSPGGSNQPQHF TGTGCCAGCAGTCCAGGGGGCAGCAATCAGCCCCAGCATTTT
TRBD2 TRBJ2-3 - TRBV5-1 CASSLGSAGATDTQYF TGCGCCAGCAGCTTGGGTTCGGCGGGAGCGACAGATACGCAGTATTTT
TRBD1 TRBJ2-2 - TRBV7-6 CASSPRQGENTGELFF TGTGCCAGCAGTCCACGACAGGGGGAGAACACCGGGGAGCTGTTTTTT
TRBD1 TRBJ1-5 few TRBV7-9 CASSKGQGEYQPQHF TGTGCCAGCAGCAAGGGACAGGGAGAATATCAGCCCCAGCATTTT
- TRBJ2-1 - TRBV5-1 CASSPTGSYNEQFF TGCGCCAGCAGCCCGACAGGCTCCTACAATGAGCAGTTCTTC
TRBD1 TRBJ1-4 - TRBV5-6 CASSPWTGDEKLFF TGTGCCAGCAGCCCTTGGACAGGAGATGAAAAACTGTTTTTT
TRBD1 TRBJ1-2 - TRBV5-1 CASSAGQLPNYGYTF TGCGCCAGCAGCGCGGGACAGCTCCCAAACTATGGCTACACCTTC
- TRBJ2-4 - TRBV4-1 CASSQGLPSKNIQYF TGCGCCAGCAGCCAAGGTCTCCCTTCCAAAAACATTCAGTACTTC
- TRBJ1-1 - TRBV6-2/TRBV6-3 CASSLRRGRSAAFF TGTGCCAGCAGTTTGAGACGGGGTCGCTCGGCAGCTTTCTTT
TRBD1 TRBJ1-1 - TRBV13 CASSFGTANTEAFF TGTGCCAGCAGCTTCGGGACAGCGAACACTGAAGCTTTCTTT
TRBD2 TRBJ2-1 - TRBV9 CASSPHSGTSYNEQFF TGTGCCAGCAGCCCCCATAGCGGGACCTCCTACAATGAGCAGTTCTTC
TRBD2 TRBJ2-1 - TRBV7-8 CASSFQSGTSGTNEQFF TGTGCCAGCAGCTTTCAATCCGGGACTAGCGGGACCAATGAGCAGTTCTTC
TRBD1 TRBJ1-5 - TRBV2 CASSLDRAFNQPQHF TGTGCCAGCAGTCTGGACAGGGCCTTCAATCAGCCCCAGCATTTT